One TCR beta chain is described in this entry. Assay: immunoSEQ multiplex PCR; the TCRdb copy retains only in-frame clones and omits some. The sample has almost 250,000 clones, around 89% seen once. The sample belongs to a study of blood T cell repertoires in COVID-19. The sequence derives from a woman in her twenties or thirties who had recovered from COVID-19. Sequencing used PBMCs or T cells enriched from blood (not recorded which).

The CDR3 nucleotides are TGTGCCAGCAGCCCTCTCAGGGTAAACACCGGGGAGCTGTTTTTT. Its translation is CASSPLRVNTGELFF. This chain uses TRBV7-8 with TRBJ2-2; maybe TRBD1 (5 bases). The germline V gene encodes CDR1 SGHVS and CDR2 FQNEAQ. V was clipped by 5 bases and J by 2 bases, with 12 bases between them. The CDR3 has 15 residues.